These T cell receptor beta chains were read from a single sample in a study of blood T cells in healthy people across ages. A single record per CDR3 protein comes from TCRdb applying MiXCR to the 5' RACE reads. The sample holds about 780,000 distinct CDR3 sequences, roughly 25% seen once. The same sample was also studied in work on T cells of mothers and their children.

Sequenced: blood. All receptors come from a boy younger than 18 in good health. Both conserved end residues are part of each CDR3. A D gene is named only where the DNA matches it firmly. The size field is filled for only some rows; it gives once, few, many or a size class.

TRBJ2-7 TRBV18 . few CASSPPRGQGPSYEQYF TGTGCCAGCTCACCACCGAGGGGCCAGGGGCCTTCCTACGAGCAGTACTTC
TRBJ2-3 TRBV7-9 TRBD2 . CASVRASGGSTDTQYF TGTGCCAGCGTCCGGGCTAGCGGGGGGAGTACAGATACGCAGTATTTT
TRBJ2-1 TRBV10-3 . few CAITSGRSSYNEQFF TGTGCCATCACCTCGGGACGTAGCTCCTACAATGAGCAGTTCTTC
TRBJ2-5 TRBV5-5 . few CASSLVGRGETQYF TGTGCCAGCAGCTTGGTGGGCAGGGGAGAGACCCAGTACTTC
TRBJ2-3 TRBV20-1 TRBD2 . CSARELAGGSDTQYF TGCAGTGCTAGAGAACTAGCGGGGGGGTCAGATACGCAGTATTTT
TRBJ2-7 TRBV7-2 . . CASSLKGTYEQYF TGTGCCAGCAGCTTAAAGGGCACCTACGAGCAGTACTTC
TRBJ1-2 TRBV9 TRBD1 . CASSSRQGHGYTF TGTGCCAGCAGCTCCAGACAGGGTCATGGCTACACCTTC
TRBJ1-1 TRBV7-9 . . CASSGLTEAFF TGTGCCAGCAGCGGCCTCACTGAAGCTTTCTTT
TRBJ1-2 TRBV15 . many CATSKFQANYGYTF TGTGCCACCAGCAAGTTCCAAGCTAACTATGGCTACACCTTC
TRBJ2-5 TRBV12-3/TRBV12-4 . few CASSPPSLWGATQYF TGTGCCAGCAGCCCACCGTCCCTCTGGGGGGCGACCCAGTACTTC
TRBJ2-5 TRBV2 . . CASSERGAADQYF TGTGCCAGCAGTGAACGGGGCGCCGCTGACCAGTACTTC
TRBJ2-5 TRBV2 . many CASSGQSQETQYF TGTGCCAGCAGTGGGCAGTCCCAAGAGACCCAGTACTTC
TRBJ2-5 TRBV20-1 TRBD2 few CSARDPIGGQETQYF TGCAGTGCTAGAGATCCTATCGGGGGGCAAGAGACCCAGTACTTC
TRBJ2-7 TRBV20-1 . few CSARDRVGVSYEQYF TGCAGTGCTAGAGATCGGGTCGGGGTCTCCTACGAGCAGTACTTC
TRBJ2-4 TRBV6-5 . few CASSPGATVKNIQYF TGTGCCAGCAGCCCAGGTGCGACGGTCAAAAACATTCAGTACTTC
TRBJ2-2 TRBV10-3 . few CAISEAWEKDTGELFF TGTGCCATCAGTGAGGCCTGGGAGAAGGACACCGGGGAGCTGTTTTTT
TRBJ2-5 TRBV6-6 . . CASSYREQETQYF TGTGCCAGCAGTTACCGGGAACAAGAGACCCAGTACTTC
TRBJ1-2 TRBV20-1 . . CSARDLRLNYGYTF TGCAGTGCTAGAGATCTGCGGCTTAACTATGGCTACACCTTC
TRBJ2-7 TRBV15 . . CATSRDRRSEQYF TGTGCCACCAGCAGAGATCGGAGGAGCGAGCAGTACTTC
TRBJ2-7 TRBV5-5 TRBD1 . CASSNTGGPYEQYF TGTGCCAGCAGCAACACAGGGGGCCCCTACGAGCAGTACTTC
TRBJ2-2 TRBV29-1 TRBD1 . CSVGVRGQSGELFF TGCAGCGTTGGAGTCAGGGGGCAATCCGGGGAGCTGTTTTTT
TRBJ2-4 TRBV4-2 TRBD2 few CASSQGGTSGGRNF TGTGCCAGCAGCCAAGGGGGGACTAGCGGGGGTCGGAACTTC
TRBJ1-1 TRBV12-3/TRBV12-4 . . CASSFSGAGTEAFF TGTGCCAGCAGTTTTTCCGGGGCGGGCACTGAAGCTTTCTTT
TRBJ2-1 TRBV6-6 TRBD2 few CASSSSGGPSNEQFF TGTGCCAGCAGTTCTAGCGGGGGGCCGAGCAATGAGCAGTTCTTC
TRBJ2-4 TRBV5-1 . few CASSLGGLQNIQYF TGCGCCAGCAGCTTGGGAGGGTTGCAAAACATTCAGTACTTC
TRBJ2-7 TRBV29-1 . . CSVEEDGSYEQYF TGCAGCGTTGAGGAGGATGGTTCCTACGAGCAGTACTTC
TRBJ2-5 TRBV11-2 TRBD2 few CASSLQTSGEETQYF TGTGCCAGCAGCCTGCAGACTAGCGGGGAAGAGACCCAGTACTTC
TRBJ1-4 TRBV2 TRBD1 . CASSESARGREKLFF TGTGCCAGCAGTGAAAGCGCCAGGGGGCGAGAAAAACTGTTTTTT
TRBJ1-4 TRBV7-9 TRBD1 . CASSWGTGYNEKLFF TGTGCCAGCAGCTGGGGGACAGGCTATAATGAAAAACTGTTTTTT
TRBJ2-1 TRBV12-3/TRBV12-4 . few CASSPGRTEQFF TGTGCCAGCAGCCCGGGACGGACCGAGCAGTTCTTC
TRBJ2-5 TRBV9 . few CASSVDWRGTQYF TGTGCCAGCAGCGTAGATTGGCGTGGGACCCAGTACTTC
TRBJ2-1 TRBV28 TRBD1 . CASSSAPTGGNLYNEQFF TGTGCCAGCAGTTCCGCTCCGACAGGGGGGAACCTATACAATGAGCAGTTCTTC
TRBJ2-1 TRBV29-1 TRBD1 . CSVGDRGFWNEQFF TGCAGCGTTGGGGACAGGGGGTTCTGGAATGAGCAGTTCTTC
TRBJ1-1 TRBV5-1 . . CASSLRTPSLQGHTEAFF TGCGCCAGCAGCCTTCGGACCCCCAGTCTTCAGGGGCACACTGAAGCTTTCTTT
TRBJ1-2 TRBV29-1 . few CSVGPYGYTF TGCAGCGTTGGCCCGTATGGCTACACCTTC
TRBJ2-3 TRBV19 . . CASSTEGGTDTQYF TGTGCCAGTAGTACCGAGGGGGGCACAGATACGCAGTATTTT
TRBJ2-1 TRBV5-1 . few CASSFQGLSYNEQFF TGCGCCAGCAGCTTCCAGGGGCTCTCCTACAATGAGCAGTTCTTC
TRBJ2-7 TRBV12-3/TRBV12-4 TRBD1 . CASSARTGARNEQYF TGTGCCAGCAGCGCTCGGACAGGGGCAAGAAACGAGCAGTACTTC